This T cell receptor (beta chain) appears in the sequencing data of a study of metastatic and nonmetastatic thyroid tumors. Study as a whole: Comparative analysis of repertoires was undertaken across blood and tumor or nodule tissue obtained from malignant and benign thyroid patients.

As originally analysed: A distant-metastasis classifier for papillary thyroid cancer was built using CDR3 differences across clinicopathological groups. MiXCR reprocessed the PCR reads for TCRdb. The V and J calls and clone size are TCRdb's, not the authors'. The sample yields over 14,000 clones, around 4% seen once. Nobody among the patients had been given any treatment before thyroid surgery. Findings and caveats of the study: Benign nodules reportedly had significantly lower TCR beta diversity than malignant thyroid tumors in blood and tumor.

This clone has just a few counts. Its specificity is unknown. Sequenced: tumor tissue. This receptor was taken from a female donor with papillary thyroid cancer or a benign thyroid nodule (not recorded which). Some clones in this sample may be carry-over from other donors' samples.

This CDR3 reads CASTPLVTRHNEQFF. As DNA, the CDR3 is TGTGCCAGCACCCCCTTGGTGACTAGGCACAATGAGCAGTTCTTC. The chain links TRBV2 to TRBJ2-1; D might be TRBD2 (6 bases). The CDR3 is 15 residues long. Germline CDR1 is SNHLY and CDR2 is FYNNEI. Trimming shortened V by 7 bases and J by 5 bases, and 18 bases separated the two germline ends.